This T cell receptor beta chain was documented in a study of T cells after yellow fever vaccination. Germline CDR1 is SGHAT and CDR2 is FQNNGV. The CDR3 extends over 15 amino acids. Trimming shortened V by 4 bases and J by 7 bases, and 17 bases separated the two germline ends. This clonotype has a handful of counts. From the 5' RACE reads, TCRdb called clonotypes with MiXCR, one entry per CDR3 protein. The sample holds under 600,000 distinct CDR3 sequences; approximately 13% are singletons and the top ten take around an eighth. The material was PBMCs, obtained on the day of the yellow fever booster vaccination. The clonotype was recovered from a man younger than 40 who received the YFV17D yellow fever vaccine. V is TRBV11-2 and J is TRBJ2-1, with D possibly being TRBD2 (7 bases). CDR3 sequence: CASSSGGGARNEQFF. CDR3 DNA sequence: TGTGCCAGCAGCTCTGGAGGGGGGGCAAGGAATGAGCAGTTCTTC.